The 30 T cell receptor beta chains given below trace back to one sample, sequenced in a study of shared clonotypes between healthy human individuals. Produced via immunoSEQ multiplex PCR; TCRdb's table is partial and in-frame only. The sample contains approximately 1,000,000 clones, 77% of which appear only once. What was sequenced was memory CD4+ T cells from PBMCs. As to subset: CD45RA-negative fraction. These receptors all stem from a man younger than 30 in good health. Some clones in this sample may be carry-over from other donors' samples.

The CDR3 sequence: CASSSRELDYNEQFF. The CDR3 region has the DNA TGTGCCAGCAGCTCTCGGGAGCTTGACTACAATGAGCAGTTCTTC. The chain links TRBV7-9 to TRBJ2-1; the D gene is possibly TRBD2 (6 bases). Germline V gene lookup returns CDR1 SEHNR and CDR2 FQNEAQ (reference sequence). The V end lost 4 bases, the J end lost 3 bases, and 13 bases lay between the germline ends. This CDR3 contains 15 residues. The whole variable domain, filled in from reference TRBV7-9 and TRBJ2-1, reads DTGVSQNPRHKITKRGQNVTFRCDPISEHNRLYWYRQTLGQGPEFLTYFQNEAQLEKSRLLSDRFSAERPKGSFSTLEIQRTEQGDSAMYLCASSSRELDYNEQFFGPGTRLTVL.

This clone was recorded a few times. The identical CDR3 is also encoded by other nucleotide sequences in the sample. The V call is TRBV5-1, the J call TRBJ2-5; D not resolved. The CDR3 contains 14 residues. V shed 0 bases and J shed 2 bases, with 8 bases lying between them. Germline CDR1 and CDR2: SGHRS and YFSETQ. CDR3: CASSLETVQETQYF. CDR3 sequence (DNA): TGCGCCAGCAGCTTGGAAACGGTACAAGAGACCCAGTACTTC.

The chain employs TRBV7-9 and TRBJ1-6, with D possibly TRBD1 on 5 matching bases. Trimming cost V 5 bases and J 11 bases, with 19 bases left between them. The CDR3 extends over 15 amino acids. The germline gives CDR1 SEHNR, CDR2 FQNEAQ (reference sequence). In DNA form, the CDR3 reads TGTGCCAGCAGCCTGAGTGGGGGGAATGCCGCACCCCTCCACTTT. Residues: CASSLSGGNAAPLHF.

The V and J genes are TRBV29-1 and TRBJ2-2; a possible D gene is TRBD1 (6 bases). The germline V and J ends were trimmed by 5 bases and 1 base, with 11 bases remaining between them. The CDR3 runs 14 residues. Germline CDR1 reads SQVTM; CDR2 reads ANQGSEA. The CDR3 DNA reads as TGCAGCGTTCAGGGGTCGCGGAACACCGGGGAGCTGTTTTTT. Protein sequence: CSVQGSRNTGELFF.

The V call is TRBV6-1, the J call TRBJ1-5; D not certain. The V gene lost 6 bases and the J gene lost 7 bases, with 13 bases spanning the gap. The CDR3 extends over 13 amino acids. CDR1 MNHNS and CDR2 SASEGT come from the germline V gene. The CDR3 DNA reads TGTGCCAGCAGCTCCCGTAGAGACCAGCCCCAGCATTTT. It codes for CASSSRRDQPQHF.

The V and J genes are TRBV11-2 and TRBJ2-6; D perhaps matches TRBD1 (6 bases). The CDR3 consists of 19 residues. Germline CDR1 reads SGHAT; CDR2 reads FQNNGV. V was cut by 3 bases and J by 3 bases, with 21 bases left in between. CDR3 nucleotide sequence: TGTGCCAGCAGCTTGTTGGGGGCAGGGAAGGGTCATGGGGCCAACGTCCTGACTTTC. This codes for CASSLLGAGKGHGANVLTF.

The chain employs TRBV10-3 and TRBJ1-3, with D unresolved. Per germline, CDR1 ENHRY and CDR2 SYGVKD. With 11 bases removed from V and 0 bases from J, the gap between germline ends came to 14 bases. The CDR3 is made up of 14 amino acids. Written as DNA, the CDR3 is TGTGCCGGAGGGTCTTATAGCTCTGGAAACACCATATATTTT. Its protein is CAGGSYSSGNTIYF.

This clone came up once. The chain combines TRBV2 with TRBJ2-1, with 7 bases matching TRBD2. The CDR3 is made up of 16 amino acids. V lost 3 bases to trimming and J lost 2 bases; unmatched junction nucleotides: 7. The germline V gene has CDR1 SNHLY and CDR2 FYNNEI. The CDR3 sequence is CASSDLSGRAYNEQFF. Here the CDR3 DNA reads TGTGCCAGCAGTGATTTGTCGGGGAGGGCCTACAATGAGCAGTTCTTC.

The genes are TRBV28 and TRBJ1-2, with D unclear. Trimming stripped 6 bases from V and 2 bases from J, with 10 bases between. Germline CDR1 MDHEN, CDR2 SYDVKM. The CDR3 has 13 residues. CDR3 region: CASSRTLNYGYTF. The CDR3, as DNA: TGTGCCAGCAGCCGGACCCTAAACTATGGCTACACCTTC.

This clone was counted at least ten times. The chain joins TRBV19 to TRBJ1-1; TRBD1 aligns across 8 bases. Germline CDR1 LNHDA, CDR2 SQIVND (reference sequence). CDR3 length: 13 residues. The J segment lost 4 bases and the V segment lost 5 bases, leaving 3 bases of the junction unmatched. This CDR3 reads CASSPTGVTEAFF. In DNA form, the CDR3 reads TGTGCCAGTAGTCCGACAGGGGTCACTGAAGCTTTCTTT.

This CDR3 is CASSLVTEAFF. The CDR3 nucleotides are TGTGCCAGCAGCTTAGTTACTGAAGCTTTCTTT. This chain joins TRBV11-2 and TRBJ1-1; unclear D gene. The V and J ends lost 1 base and 5 bases respectively, with 2 bases between them. The germline gives CDR1 SGHAT, CDR2 FQNNGV. The CDR3 is made up of 11 amino acids.

This rearrangement joins TRBV20-1 to TRBJ1-2; D is ambiguous. The CDR3 length is 11 residues. Trimming stripped 6 bases from V and 8 bases from J, with 13 bases between. CDR1 and CDR2 (germline): DFQATT, SNEGSKA (reference sequence). CDR3 loop: CSARPVGGYTF. The CDR3 DNA follows: TGCAGTGCCCGACCGGTCGGGGGCTACACCTTC.

This clone was seen at least ten times. The gene calls are TRBV5-1 and TRBJ2-7; 7 bases are shared with TRBD1. With 4 bases clipped from V and 2 bases from J, the junction kept 12 bases outside the gene matches. Germline CDR1 SGHRS, CDR2 YFSETQ. This CDR3 region has 16 residues. Here the CDR3 DNA reads TGCGCCAGCAGCGCAGGGGACAGTTTACTAGCCTACGAGCAGTACTTC. Its protein product is CASSAGDSLLAYEQYF.

For this clone: The sample carries other DNA sequences with the same CDR3. The rearrangement links TRBV6-5 to TRBJ1-3, with a possible D match to TRBD1 (5 bases). This CDR3 region has 15 residues. Trimming pared 7 bases from V and 7 bases from J, leaving 20 bases between. CDR1 MNHEY and CDR2 SVGAGI come from the germline V gene. CDR3 in DNA: TGTGCCAGCACGTTGGACACGTCATTTGGGAACACCATATATTTT. As protein: CASTLDTSFGNTIYF.

This clone was seen once. This sequence joins TRBV5-1 and TRBJ2-5, with D perhaps matching TRBD2 (7 bases). CDR1 and CDR2 from the germline V gene are SGHRS and YFSETQ. The V and J ends lost 0 bases and 5 bases respectively, with 11 bases between them. The CDR3 length is 14 residues. CDR3 DNA sequence: TGCGCCAGCAGCTTGGACAGGGAGGGCGAGACCCAGTACTTC. The encoded protein is CASSLDREGETQYF.

This chain uses TRBV27 with TRBJ1-1, with D possibly TRBD1 on 6 matching bases. The CDR3 loop spans 15 amino acids. Germline assignment: CDR1 MNHEY and CDR2 SMNVEV (reference sequence). V was clipped by 2 bases and J by 0 bases, with 10 bases between them. The CDR3 DNA reads as TGTGCCAGCAGTTTAGGGGGGGGCATGAACACTGAAGCTTTCTTT. Protein product: CASSLGGGMNTEAFF.

The chain carries TRBV5-1 and TRBJ2-3; 7 nucleotides line up with TRBD2. The CDR3 runs to 16 residues. CDR1 and CDR2 from the germline V gene are SGHRS and YFSETQ. Unmatched junction bases numbered 5, after V lost 1 base and J lost 0 bases. The CDR3 nucleotides read TGCGCCAGCAGCTTGTTGCCTAGCGGAAGCACAGATACGCAGTATTTT. Its translation: CASSLLPSGSTDTQYF.

The V and J genes are TRBV21-1 and TRBJ1-5; the table's D gene call, TRBD1, was not cross checked with the DNA. TRBV21-1 is a pseudogene segment. The CDR3 covers 14 residues. Here the CDR3 reads CASFSGQGNQPQHF. CDR3 nucleotide sequence: TGTGCCAGTTTTTCCGGACAGGGTAATCAGCCCCAGCATTTT.

V gene TRBV11-2 combines with J gene TRBJ2-2; TRBD1 matches at 8 bases. The J segment lost 6 bases and the V segment lost 5 bases, leaving 11 bases of the junction unmatched. Germline values: CDR1 SGHAT, CDR2 FQNNGV. This CDR3 comprises 16 residues. CDR3: CASSQRQGRGAGELFF. In DNA, the CDR3 is TGTGCCAGCAGCCAGAGACAGGGGAGAGGGGCCGGGGAGCTGTTTTTT.

The chain couples TRBV7-9 to TRBJ2-5, with 9 bases lining up with TRBD2. The V gene's germline CDR1 is SEHNR and CDR2 FQNEAQ (reference sequence). The length of the CDR3 is 15 residues. J was trimmed by 4 bases and V by 5 bases; bases with no gene match: 8. CDR3 nucleotide sequence: TGTGCCAGCAGCATTTTAGCGGGAGTGGGAGAGACCCAGTACTTC. Protein product: CASSILAGVGETQYF.

The genes are TRBV18 and TRBJ2-7; D is unresolved. The V end was cut by 2 bases, the J end by 3 bases, with 8 bases between. The CDR3 spans 13 residues. CDR1 and CDR2 from the germline V gene are KGHSH and LQKENI. CDR3 region: CASSPTDGYEQYF. CDR3 sequence (DNA): TGTGCCAGCTCACCAACGGACGGCTACGAGCAGTACTTC.

The rearrangement joins TRBV10-3 to TRBJ2-3, with 7 bases aligning to TRBD1. The CDR3 sequence is 15 residues long. V lost 4 bases and J lost 3; bases outside the gene matches: 7. The germline V gene has CDR1 ENHRY and CDR2 SYGVKD. The CDR3 sequence is CAISGRGSGTDTQYF. CDR3 DNA sequence: TGTGCCATCAGTGGCAGGGGGAGTGGGACAGATACGCAGTATTTT.

The chain recombines TRBV2 with TRBJ2-2; tentative D call: TRBD1 (6 bases). V lost 3 bases to trimming and J lost 0 bases, with 8 bases between them. The CDR3 has 15 residues. Germline V CDR1 and CDR2: SNHLY, FYNNEI. The CDR3 sequence: CASSEQGTNTGELFF. CDR3 sequence (DNA): TGTGCCAGCAGTGAGCAGGGGACGAACACCGGGGAGCTGTTTTTT.

The chain combines TRBV25-1 with TRBJ2-1, with 7 bases aligning to TRBD1. V was clipped by 3 bases and J by 11 bases; unmatched bases: 7. CDR1 and CDR2 from the germline V gene are MGHDK and SYGVNS. The CDR3 has 13 amino acids. The CDR3 reads CASSDMGQPKQFF. In DNA form, the CDR3 reads TGTGCCAGCAGTGACATGGGACAGCCCAAGCAGTTCTTC. The full variable domain, with the rest looked up from reference TRBV25-1 and TRBJ2-1, is EADIYQTPRYLVIGTGKKITLECSQTMGHDKMYWYQQDPGMELHLIHYSYGVNSTEKGDLSSESTVSRIRTEHFPLTLESARPSHTSQYLCASSDMGQPKQFFGPGTRLTVL.

V and J are TRBV5-1 and TRBJ2-1; D might be TRBD2 (7 bases). This CDR3 spans 16 amino acids. In germline, CDR1 is SGHRS, CDR2 YFSETQ. Trimming took off 6 bases at V and 1 base at J, with 17 bases between the two ends. The CDR3 sequence is CASTRGAGESYNEQFF. The CDR3 nucleotides are TGCGCCAGCACCCGGGGGGCGGGAGAGTCCTACAATGAGCAGTTCTTC.

This chain uses TRBV19 with TRBJ1-2; maybe TRBD1 (5 bases). Germline assignment: CDR1 LNHDA and CDR2 SQIVND (reference sequence). The V end was cut by 5 bases, the J end by 3 bases, with 7 bases between. This CDR3 spans 12 amino acids. CDR3 sequence: CASSGQYYGYTF. CDR3 coding DNA: TGTGCCAGTAGTGGACAATACTATGGCTACACCTTC.

With respect to this clone: The same CDR3 arises from other DNA sequences in this sample as well. The chain joins TRBV5-1 to TRBJ2-3; no definite D call. V dropped 2 bases and J dropped 5 bases, with 3 bases sitting between them. Germline loops: CDR1 SGHRS, CDR2 YFSETQ. The CDR3 runs to 11 residues. The CDR3 DNA follows: TGCGCCAGCAGCTTTGGAGATACGCAGTATTTT. It translates to CASSFGDTQYF.

There are a few counts of this clone. The rearrangement uses TRBV7-3 and TRBJ1-1; D uncertain. V lost 2 bases and J lost 3, with 7 bases in between. This CDR3 spans 13 amino acids. Germline CDR1 reads SGHTA; CDR2 reads FQGTGA. The CDR3 DNA follows: TGTGCCAGCAGCTTATTCACAGACACTGAAGCTTTCTTT. Translating it yields CASSLFTDTEAFF.

This chain joins TRBV29-1 and TRBJ2-7, with D maybe TRBD2 (6 bases). The CDR3 covers 12 residues. Germline lookup yields CDR1 SQVTM and CDR2 ANQGSEA. Deletions cut 4 bases from V and 4 bases from J, with 11 bases between. CDR3 nucleotides: TGCAGCGTTGGAGGCGGGATTTACGAGCAGTACTTC. This encodes CSVGGGIYEQYF.

The chain has TRBV28 and TRBJ2-1; a weak D match, TRBD1 (7 bases). Trimming cost V 6 bases and J 0 bases, with 30 bases left between them. Germline V gene data show CDR1 as MDHEN and CDR2 as SYDVKM. There are 21 residues in the CDR3. The CDR3 DNA follows: TGTGCCAGCAGACGCCCGCTCGGGGGACAGACTTCCCACAGCTCCTACAATGAGCAGTTCTTC. As protein: CASRRPLGGQTSHSSYNEQFF. The full variable domain, in which reference TRBV28 and TRBJ2-1 provide the parts outside the CDR3, is DVKVTQSSRYLVKRTGEKVFLECVQDMDHENMFWYRQDPGLGLRLIYFSYDVKMKEKGDIPEGYSVSREKKERFSLILESASTNQTSMYLCASRRPLGGQTSHSSYNEQFFGPGTRLTVL.